This T cell receptor beta chain was captured in a study of blood T cell repertoires in COVID-19. Study-level background: COVID-19 samples from acute and convalescent phases originated in the United States, Italy and Spain.

In the original processing: Amplified reference gene primers provided the basis for estimating nucleated cell counts. Only in-frame clones appear in the TCRdb table, and some are missing; sequencing was by immunoSEQ multiplex PCR. From that table come the V and J calls and clone size; the DNA was used to work out D and trimming. The data show more than 200,000 clones, with around 82% seen just once and roughly 8.7% held by the top ten. The ends lost 7 bases at V and 3 bases at J; junction bases unmatched: 10. The CDR3 consists of 15 residues. Germline-derived CDR1 and CDR2 are MGHDK and SYGVNS. This chain joins TRBV25-1 and TRBJ2-7; 9 bases line up with TRBD1. This TCR derives from a man aged 35-49 years with active or convalescent COVID-19. Sequencing was carried out using peripheral blood. CDR3 DNA: TGTGCCAGCACTCCAGATGGGGGACAGGGCTACGAGCAGTACTTC. This encodes CASTPDGGQGYEQYF.